The 15 T cell receptor beta chains presented below share a single source sample, sequenced in a study of human T cells and chemical hapten exposure. One entry per CDR3 protein, called by TCRdb with MiXCR from the RACE reads. The table shows 120,000 or so distinct CDR3 sequences, with roughly 12% occurring only once. Time point meaning: patch test 3, about 24 weeks after DPC sensitization. Treatment given: therapeutic diphenylcyclopropenone sensitization with weekly scalp DPC. This sample comprised whole blood, obtained in connection with sensitization to the hapten diphenylcyclopropenone (DPC). The receptors originated from a woman between 45 and 60 years old with alopecia areata. Some clones in this sample may be carry-over from other donors' samples.

The chain carries TRBV15 and TRBJ2-3; D gene ambiguous. The V gene's germline CDR1 is LNHNV and CDR2 YYDKDF (reference sequence). CDR3 length equals 16 residues. Trimming removed 0 bases from V and 0 bases from J, with 10 bases in between. In DNA, the CDR3 is TGTGCCACCAGCAGAGATATTGGGTTTAGCACAGATACGCAGTATTTT. Its protein is CATSRDIGFSTDTQYF.

This clonotype was seen a handful of times. This chain links TRBV11-2 with TRBJ1-6; TRBD1 is a possible D gene (6 bases). V was shortened by 3 bases and J by 7 bases, with 22 bases between the two germline ends. This CDR3 comprises 18 residues. Germline V gives CDR1 SGHAT, CDR2 FQNNGV. The CDR3 DNA is TGTGCCAGCAGCTTTCTATCGGGGGCGCCCAACGTAAATTCACCCCTCCACTTT. It translates to CASSFLSGAPNVNSPLHF.

This clonotype was observed many times. The CDR3 nucleotides read TGCGCCAGCAGCCTGACAGGTGACACTGAAGCTTTCTTT. Translated, it gives CASSLTGDTEAFF. This chain joins TRBV5-1 and TRBJ1-1; weak D call: TRBD1 (6 bases). CDR1 and CDR2 (germline): SGHRS, YFSETQ. Trimming removed 4 bases from V and 3 bases from J, with 10 bases in between. The CDR3 runs 13 residues.

V gene TRBV12-2 combines with J gene TRBJ2-1; TRBD1, the D gene given by the table, was not confirmed from the DNA. TRBV12-2 is deemed a pseudogene. This CDR3 has 14 residues. This chain's CDR3 is CASPPGQGLWEQFF. For the CDR3, the DNA is TGTGCAAGCCCCCCGGGACAGGGACTTTGGGAGCAGTTCTTC.

This clonotype has a count of ten or more. The chain employs TRBV12-3 or TRBV12-4 and TRBJ2-1; D might be TRBD1 or TRBD2, each matching 5 bases. With 5 bases removed from V and 15 bases from J, the gap between germline ends came to 20 bases. The CDR3 loop spans 13 amino acids. CDR3 nucleotide sequence: TGTGCCAGCAGTACCCGGGACGGAGGATGGTGGTTCTTC. It codes for CASSTRDGGWWFF.

The chain joins TRBV7-8 to TRBJ1-1; the match to TRBD1 covers 11 bases. The V gene end was trimmed by 5 bases and the J gene end by 5 bases; junction bases not matched to a gene: 10. The germline V gene has CDR1 SGHVS and CDR2 FQNEAQ. The CDR3 totals 16 residues. This chain's CDR3 is CASSAEPGTGGTEAFF. Here the CDR3 DNA reads TGTGCCAGCAGCGCCGAACCTGGGACAGGGGGAACTGAAGCTTTCTTT.

The chain is built from TRBV19 and TRBJ1-2; D unresolved. Trimming removed 5 bases at V and 0 bases at J, with 13 bases between. CDR1 LNHDA and CDR2 SQIVND come from the germline V gene (reference sequence). The CDR3 sequence is 15 residues long. Here the CDR3 reads CASSGQPPTNYGYTF. The CDR3, as DNA: TGTGCCAGTAGTGGCCAGCCACCGACTAACTATGGCTACACCTTC.

There are a few counts of this clonotype. The genes are TRBV3-1 and TRBJ2-7; TRBD1 matches at 7 bases. CDR1 is LGHDT, CDR2 YNNKEL, per germline (reference sequence). V lost 4 bases, J lost 3 bases, and 9 bases stayed unmatched. The CDR3 has 15 residues. In nucleotides, the CDR3 is TGTGCCAGCAGCCTTGGGACAGAACCTCTCTACGAGCAGTACTTC. This codes for CASSLGTEPLYEQYF.

This clonotype was picked up many times. V usage is TRBV20-1 and J usage is TRBJ2-7, with 8 bases that match TRBD1. Germline trimming cut 2 bases from V and 6 bases from J; bases unmatched to any gene: 15. The CDR3 has 16 amino acids. Germline CDR1 DFQATT, CDR2 SNEGSKA (reference sequence). This CDR3 reads CSARSPGQGISREQYF. In DNA, the CDR3 is TGCAGTGCTAGATCACCTGGACAGGGTATCTCGCGCGAGCAGTACTTC.

The V gene is TRBV6-5, the J gene TRBJ2-7; TRBD2 might be the D (6 bases). There are 14 residues in the CDR3. Trimming left V 7 bases short and J 6 bases short, with 19 bases between. Germline assignment: CDR1 MNHEY and CDR2 SVGAGI. For the CDR3, the DNA is TGTGCCAGCAATCCAGACGGAGGTAGCGGCGAGCAGTACTTC. Encoded protein: CASNPDGGSGEQYF.

This clonotype occurred a few times. This rearrangement joins TRBV24-1 to TRBJ1-1; tentative D call: TRBD1 (5 bases). The CDR3 has 13 residues. Trimming shortened V by 3 bases and J by 5 bases, and 9 bases separated the two germline ends. From germline, CDR1 is KGHDR and CDR2 SFDVKD. As DNA, the CDR3 is TGTGCCACCAGTGATGGGAAGGGGACTGAAGCTTTCTTT. This gives the protein CATSDGKGTEAFF.

The sample holds many counts of this clonotype. The CDR3 sequence is CAISTGTGQSEQYF. For the CDR3, the DNA is TGTGCCATCAGCACCGGGACAGGGCAGTCCGAGCAGTACTTC. The V and J genes are TRBV10-3 and TRBJ2-7; 9 bases line up with TRBD1. CDR1 and CDR2 (germline): ENHRY, SYGVKD. This CDR3 contains 14 residues. J gave up 6 bases and V 6 bases, and 9 bases lay outside the gene matches.

There are a few counts of this clonotype. The chain joins TRBV6-6 to TRBJ2-3, with a possible D match to TRBD1 (6 bases). Looked up from germline, CDR1 is MNHNY and CDR2 is SVGAGI (reference sequence). Between the trimmed V and J ends, which lost 6 bases and 1 base, there was a span of 11 bases. This CDR3 region has 14 residues. CDR3 nucleotides: TGTGCCAGCAGCCAAAACAGGGGCACAGATACGCAGTATTTT. Residues: CASSQNRGTDTQYF.

This clonotype came up many times. The gene calls are TRBV2 and TRBJ2-3; no reliable D call. Trimming left V 4 bases short and J 1 base short, with 9 bases between. The CDR3 has 14 amino acids. The germline CDR1 and CDR2 sequences are SNHLY and FYNNEI. The CDR3 spells CASSGGSRTDTQYF. The CDR3 bases are TGTGCCAGCAGTGGAGGCTCTCGCACAGATACGCAGTATTTT.

There are many counts of this clonotype. V gene TRBV7-8 combines with J gene TRBJ1-5; D call uncertain. From germline, CDR1 is SGHVS and CDR2 FQNEAQ. V lost 4 bases to trimming and J lost 3 bases, with 10 bases between them. The CDR3 length is 14 residues. The CDR3 is CASSSAGYNQPQHF. In DNA form, the CDR3 reads TGTGCCAGCAGCTCAGCCGGCTACAATCAGCCCCAGCATTTT.